This T cell receptor beta chain emerged from a study of T cell responses to AZD1222 COVID-19 vaccine. Findings of the study overall: Females made up more of the donors, who were largely white British, and clonal diversity may have come out too low. Only 5 to 7 AZD1222 recipients tested seropositive at baseline.

The V segment lost 5 bases and the J segment 5 bases; nucleotides outside the gene matches: 9. The CDR3 has 15 residues. Germline assignment: CDR1 MNHEY and CDR2 SMNVEV (reference sequence). Repertoires were generated with immunoSEQ multiplex PCR, while TCRdb's copy carries only in-frame clones and drops some. The profile shows 110,000 to 150,000 clones, 88% of them singletons. On this clone itself: Its cognate antigen is unknown.

The chain is built from TRBV27 and TRBJ2-7, with 10 bases fitting TRBD1. The receptor was isolated from an adult who received the AZD1222 COVID-19 vaccine. The input for sequencing was peripheral blood, taken 28 days after the second AZD1222 dose. Here the CDR3 DNA reads TGTGCCAGCAGTCCAGCTCCCGGGACAGGGGACGAGCAGTACTTC. Protein product: CASSPAPGTGDEQYF.